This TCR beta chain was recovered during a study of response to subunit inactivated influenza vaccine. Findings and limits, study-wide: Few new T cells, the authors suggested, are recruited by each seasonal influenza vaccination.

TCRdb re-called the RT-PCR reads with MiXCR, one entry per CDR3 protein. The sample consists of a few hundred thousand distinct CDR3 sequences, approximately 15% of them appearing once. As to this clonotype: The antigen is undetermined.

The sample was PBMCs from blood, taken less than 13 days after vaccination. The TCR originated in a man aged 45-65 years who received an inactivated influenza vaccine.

The CDR3 sequence is CASSLPDVTYEQYF. The CDR3, as DNA: TGCGCCAGCAGCTTGCCGGACGTAACCTACGAGCAGTACTTC. The genes are TRBV5-1 and TRBJ2-7; D gene uncertain. The CDR3 contains 14 residues. Deletions cut 1 base from V and 2 bases from J, with 10 bases between. The V gene's germline CDR1 is SGHRS and CDR2 YFSETQ.